The 30 T cell receptor beta chains below were found in one sample sequenced in a study of tumor-infiltrating lymphocytes in primary liver carcinoma. Unsorted bulk tissue (roughly 19-31 mg) underwent RNA and DNA co-extraction. Making TCR beta cDNA involved approximately 530 ng total RNA and a constant-region primer. Employing slightly modified ARM-PCR, three nested multiplex PCR rounds were run, and these gave rise to the TCR beta libraries. The first two PCR rounds used TRBV1-TRBV30 primers with a Cbeta primer, roughly 10 cycles each. MiXCR, run by TCRdb on the multiplex PCR reads, gives a single entry per CDR3 protein. Of some 120,000 distinct CDR3 sequences listed, 55% to 75% are singletons. What was sequenced was liver tumor tissue from sampling region 1. Subset defined: tumor region T1, superior pole. The source of these receptors is a woman aged 60-70 years with primary liver carcinoma and hepatitis B virus infection.

About this clonotype itself: The junction departs from germline at one end; a sequencing error may be responsible. The chain joins TRBV11-2 to TRBJ2-7; a weak D match, TRBD2 (5 bases). The CDR3 spans 20 residues. Germline CDR1 SGHAT, CDR2 FQNNGV. The CDR3 nucleotides are TGCGCCAGCAGCGCCATTTCCCGACTTGCGAGAGGGCAGAAACCCTACGAGCAGTACTTC. Residues: CASSAISRLARGQKPYEQYF.

On this clonotype itself: A read error may account for a junction end that differs from germline. The chain joins TRBV6-1 to TRBJ1-5; no firm D call. Per germline, CDR1 MNHNS and CDR2 SASEGT. The CDR3 runs to 15 residues. This chain's CDR3 is CASSDLADSNQPRHF. The CDR3 DNA is TGTGCTAGCAGTGATTTGGCCGATAGCAATCAGCCCCGGCATTTT.

This clonotype was seen once. The junction differs from germline at one of its ends, possibly a read error. This rearrangement joins TRBV11-2 to TRBJ2-1; no clear D. Per the germline V gene, CDR1 is SGHAT and CDR2 is FQNNGV. CDR3 length: 17 residues. The CDR3 loop reads CASNLTPTTLFNDEQFF. CDR3 DNA sequence: TGTGCCAGCAACTTAACCCCGACAACGCTCTTCAACGATGAGCAGTTCTTC.

J is TRBJ2-3 and V is TRBV29-1, with 9 bases identical to TRBD2. Trimming took 7 bases from V and 2 from J; bases not matched to a gene: 16. This CDR3 has 17 residues. Germline V gene lookup returns CDR1 SQVTM and CDR2 ANQGSEA. CDR3 sequence: CSAEGWLAGSNTDTQYF. Written as DNA, the CDR3 is TGCAGCGCTGAGGGTTGGCTAGCGGGAAGCAACACAGATACGCAGTATTTT.

This clonotype was seen repeatedly, ten times or more. The rearrangement links TRBV6-1 to TRBJ2-2, with TRBD2 matching over 10 bases. J lost 5 bases, V lost 3 bases, and 6 bases had no gene match. The CDR3 sequence is 16 residues long. CDR1 is MNHNS and CDR2 is SASEGT in the germline V gene. The CDR3 DNA follows: TGTGCCAGCAGTGAGACGCTAGCGGGAGCTACCGGGGAGCTGTTTTTT. Protein sequence: CASSETLAGATGELFF.

A few counts support this clonotype. The rearrangement joins TRBV18 to TRBJ1-1; weak D call: TRBD1 (6 bases). This CDR3 is 16 amino acids long. Germline V gene lookup returns CDR1 KGHSH and CDR2 LQKENI. Trimming stripped 0 bases from V and 2 bases from J, with 13 bases between. CDR3 nucleotide sequence: TGTGCCAGCTCACCACCATCTCAGGGGTCTAACACTGAAGCTTTCTTT. Its protein product is CASSPPSQGSNTEAFF.

The table lists this clonotype with a count of one. One end of the junction varies from germline; a read error may be responsible. The chain employs TRBV11-2 and TRBJ2-5; TRBD2 might be the D (6 bases). CDR3 length: 14 amino acids. Looked up from germline, CDR1 is SGHAT and CDR2 is FQNNGV. CDR3 nucleotide sequence: TGTCCCAGCAGCTTAGCGGAGGGAGCAGAGGCCCAGTACTTC. Translated: CPSSLAEGAEAQYF.

The rearrangement joins TRBV5-1 to TRBJ1-1; D is undetermined. CDR3 length: 15 residues. Germline CDR1 reads SGHRS; CDR2 reads YFSETQ. Between the trimmed V and J ends, which lost 3 bases and 5 bases, there was a span of 17 bases. The CDR3 protein is CASSSGRGVGTEAFF. The CDR3 coding sequence is TGCGCCAGCAGCTCTGGCAGAGGAGTGGGGACTGAAGCTTTCTTT.

The gene calls are TRBV11-2 and TRBJ2-5; tentatively, D is TRBD1 or TRBD2 (5 bases each). From germline, CDR1 is SGHAT and CDR2 FQNNGV. Between the trimmed V and J ends, which lost 5 bases and 1 base, there was a span of 20 bases. The CDR3 spans 17 residues. The CDR3 DNA sequence: TGTGCCAGCAGCCGCGAGTCGGGGCAGGCTATCCAAGAGACCCAGTACTTC. Amino acid sequence: CASSRESGQAIQETQYF.

On this clonotype itself: The CDR3 does not close with the conserved phenylalanine or tryptophan, likely indicating a read error. This chain uses TRBV7-8 with TRBJ1-2; TRBD1 aligns across 10 bases. This CDR3 is 15 amino acids long. CDR1 is SGHVS and CDR2 is FQNEAQ in the germline V gene. After removal of 5 bases from V and 4 bases from J, the junction contained 7 bases not matched to a gene. CDR3 bases: TGTGCCAGCAGCACCGGGACAGGGGTTGGCTATGGCTACACCTCC. Its protein is CASSTGTGVGYGYTS.

On this clonotype itself: Given a much more abundant clone one base away, this may be a read error. This rearrangement joins TRBV28 to TRBJ1-6; D might be TRBD1 (6 bases). The CDR3 covers 14 residues. From germline, CDR1 is MDHEN and CDR2 SYDVKM. In DNA form, the CDR3 reads TGTGCCAGCAGTTTGTACAGGGATAATTCACCCCCCCACTTT. Protein: CASSLYRDNSPPHF.

Concerning this clonotype itself: At one end, the junction sequence differs from germline, possibly due to a read error. CDR3 loop: CTSSHAVGARTGELFF. The CDR3 nucleotides are TGTACCAGCAGCCATGCGGTGGGGGCGAGAACCGGGGAGCTGTTTTTT. This chain links TRBV4-2 with TRBJ2-2, with a weak D call TRBD1 (6 bases). Per germline, CDR1 LGHNA and CDR2 YNFKEQ. The CDR3 length is 16 residues.

Turning to this clonotype: A read error may explain this, as a much larger clone is one base away. The chain is built from TRBV12-3 or TRBV12-4 and TRBJ2-5; unclear D gene. The CDR3 runs 13 residues. In DNA form, the CDR3 reads TGTGTCAGCAGCCTGGGTAGCCAAGAGACCCAGTACTTC. Translation: CVSSLGSQETQYF.

A word on this clonotype: A much larger clone sits a single nucleotide away, making a read error possible. This chain connects TRBV6-5 to TRBJ1-1; 8 bases fit TRBD1. The germline CDR1 and CDR2 sequences are MNHEY and SVGAGI. The CDR3 sequence is 15 residues long. CDR3 nucleotide sequence: TGTGTCAGCAGGCCCAGGGGGCAGAAGAAAACTGAAGCTTTCTTT. Translating it yields CVSRPRGQKKTEAFF.

Of note for this clonotype: A read error may account for a junction end that differs from germline. The rearrangement links TRBV11-2 to TRBJ2-1; 11 bases are a match to TRBD2. The germline gives CDR1 SGHAT, CDR2 FQNNGV. The CDR3 is 15 residues long. The CDR3 DNA reads TGTGCCAGCAGCACGGGACTAGCGGTCTACATTGAGCAGTTCTTC. It is translated as CASSTGLAVYIEQFF.

Remarks on this clonotype: Since a much larger clone is just one base distant, this may be a read error. The V call is TRBV29-1, the J call TRBJ2-2; either TRBD1 or TRBD2 may fit D (7 bases each). Looked up from germline, CDR1 is SQVTM and CDR2 is ANQGSEA. Trimming shortened V by 7 bases and J by 3 bases, and 18 bases separated the two germline ends. This CDR3 has 15 amino acids. CDR3 protein: CSGTVGGGDTGELFF. The CDR3 DNA reads TGCAGCGGAACAGTGGGAGGGGGCGACACCGGGGAGCTGTTTTTT.

This clonotype was counted at least ten times. A much larger clone lies a single base off, so this may be a read error. The rearrangement joins TRBV11-2 to TRBJ1-6, with D unclear. Germline V gives CDR1 SGHAT, CDR2 FQNNGV. The CDR3 length is 15 residues. V gave up 3 bases and J gave up 11 bases, with 17 bases separating them. The CDR3, as DNA: TGTGCCAGCAGCTTTTCTGGCCCGTACAACCCACCCCTCCACTTT. It is translated as CASSFSGPYNPPLHF.

Of note for this clonotype: One end of the junction fails to match germline, which may point to a read error. The chain joins TRBV6-6 to TRBJ2-7; 13 positions match TRBD2. Germline V gives CDR1 MNHNY, CDR2 SVGAGI (reference sequence). The CDR3 covers 18 residues. The CDR3 is CSSSPPRTSGGGVGEQYF. In DNA form, the CDR3 reads TGTTCCAGCAGCCCCCCCCGGACTAGCGGGGGTGGGGTTGGGGAGCAGTACTTC.

Of note for this clonotype: Likely a read error: the CDR3 ends without its conserved phenylalanine or tryptophan. The genes are TRBV28 and TRBJ2-1; 9 nucleotides align to TRBD1. V was clipped by 6 bases and J by 0 bases; unmatched bases: 3. This CDR3 has 15 residues. Germline V gene sequence: CDR1 MDHEN, CDR2 SYDVKM. CDR3 loop: CASSSTGGSYNEQFV. The CDR3, as DNA: TGTGCCAGCAGCTCGACAGGGGGCTCCTACAATGAGCAGTTCGTC.

J is TRBJ2-1 and V is TRBV25-1; a weak D match, TRBD2 (5 bases). The CDR3 spans 15 residues. V was pared by 3 bases and J by 3 bases, with 12 bases between. CDR1 is MGHDK, CDR2 SYGVNS, per germline. CDR3 protein: CASSDTGNLYNEQFF. The CDR3 nucleotides read TGTGCCAGCAGTGATACGGGGAACCTCTACAATGAGCAGTTCTTC. The full variable domain, rest sourced from reference TRBV25-1 and TRBJ2-1, is EADIYQTPRYLVIGTGKKITLECSQTMGHDKMYWYQQDPGMELHLIHYSYGVNSTEKGDLSSESTVSRIRTEHFPLTLESARPSHTSQYLCASSDTGNLYNEQFFGPGTRLTVL.

The CDR3 sequence is CASSLTSGDTDTQYF. CDR3 DNA sequence: TGTGCCAGCTCACTGACTAGCGGAGACACAGATACGCAGTATTTT. J is TRBJ2-3 and V is TRBV18; TRBD2 matches 9 bases. Germline CDR1 and CDR2: KGHSH and LQKENI. The CDR3 totals 15 residues. With 4 bases clipped from V and 2 bases from J, the junction kept 4 bases outside the gene matches.

For this clonotype: The CDR3 does not close with the conserved phenylalanine or tryptophan, likely indicating a read error. It is unclear where the CDR3 begins or ends on the DNA, so no DNA is shown, and the CDR3 is as TCRdb lists it. The gene calls are TRBV11-2 and TRBJ2-2; TRBD1 is the table's D call, not checked against the DNA. CDR1 and CDR2 from the germline V gene are SGHAT and FQNNGV. With termini counted, the CDR3 has 14 amino acids. This CDR3 reads CASGSGPTGGELFL.

In the case of this clonotype: Possible read error: a much larger clone is one base away. Here the CDR3 DNA reads TGTGCCAGCAGCGAGGATATTTATAGCAATCAGCCCCAGCATTTT. Protein product: CASSEDIYSNQPQHF. V gene TRBV12-3 or TRBV12-4 combines with J gene TRBJ1-5, with no clear D. V lost 6 bases, J lost 0 bases, and 12 bases lay in between. This CDR3 has 15 amino acids.

This clonotype was observed a handful of times. The gene calls are TRBV18 and TRBJ1-2; 8 bases are a match to TRBD1. The CDR3 totals 13 residues. Trimming removed 4 bases from V and 8 bases from J; junction bases left unmatched: 6. Germline loops: CDR1 KGHSH, CDR2 LQKENI. This CDR3 is CASSLQGAKGYTF. CDR3 bases: TGTGCCAGCTCACTCCAGGGGGCGAAGGGCTACACCTTC.

About this clonotype itself: The junction does not match germline at one end; this may be a read error. The genes are TRBV6-1 and TRBJ1-1; TRBD1 matches 7 bases. Germline V lookup: CDR1 MNHNS, CDR2 SASEGT. This CDR3 contains 18 residues. The CDR3 loop reads CASSEALGGPTGNTEAFF. The CDR3 bases are TGTGCCAGTAGTGAAGCGCTTGGGGGCCCGACAGGGAATACTGAAGCCTTCTTT.

The sample holds many counts of this clonotype. The chain employs TRBV12-3 or TRBV12-4 and TRBJ1-5; no firm D call. This CDR3 comprises 13 residues. V dropped 3 bases and J dropped 5 bases, with 8 bases sitting between them. CDR3 sequence reads: CASSFKLDQPQHF. The CDR3 DNA reads TGTGCCAGCAGTTTTAAGTTAGATCAGCCCCAGCATTTT.

With respect to this clonotype: A much larger clone lies a single base off, so this may be a read error. The V and J genes are TRBV28 and TRBJ1-5; TRBD1 agrees at 7 bases. The ends lost 10 bases at V and 6 bases at J; junction bases unmatched: 12. The germline V gene has CDR1 MDHEN and CDR2 SYDVKM. CDR3 length: 14 residues. The CDR3 region is CANCEGGEGQPQHF. DNA of the CDR3: TGTGCCAACTGTGAAGGGGGCGAGGGTCAGCCCCAGCATTTT.

The rearrangement joins TRBV10-2 to TRBJ2-2, with 7 bases lining up with TRBD1. The CDR3 length is 15 residues. Per germline, CDR1 WSHSY and CDR2 SAAADI. The CDR3: CAISEGTVFSGELFF. Written as DNA, the CDR3 is TGCGCGATCAGTGAAGGGACAGTGTTCTCGGGGGAGCTGTTTTTT.

This clonotype showed up many times. The rearrangement links TRBV28 to TRBJ2-2; D might be TRBD2 (6 bases). Germline V gives CDR1 MDHEN, CDR2 SYDVKM. Trimming removed 8 bases from V and 7 bases from J, with 26 bases in between. The CDR3 runs 17 residues. In DNA form, the CDR3 reads TGTGCCAGCGGGCCAGGTGTAGGGTCGGGAGCGATCGGGGAGCTGTTTTTT. Translated, it gives CASGPGVGSGAIGELFF.

Comments on this clonotype: A much larger clone is a single base away; this may be a read error. CDR3 nucleotide sequence: TGTGCCAGAAGCGTTTACAGGGTCGGGAACACTGAAGCTTTCTTT. Amino acid sequence: CARSVYRVGNTEAFF. The chain joins TRBV6-1 to TRBJ1-1, with TRBD1 as a possible D gene (6 bases). The CDR3 length is 15 residues. V was cut by 9 bases and J by 1 base, with 18 bases left in between. The germline V gene encodes CDR1 MNHNS and CDR2 SASEGT.